The rows below give T cell receptor beta chains drawn from one sample of a study of blood T cell repertoires in COVID-19. Only in-frame clones appear in the TCRdb table, and some are missing; sequencing was by immunoSEQ multiplex PCR. The sample includes more than 100,000 clones, around 87% of them seen just once. Sequenced input: peripheral blood. These receptors were taken from a woman aged 70-85 years with acute or convalescent COVID-19. Each CDR3 is given with its conserved first and last residue. D genes are given only for firm matches.

>TRBV10-1|TRBJ1-1|-
CASSESSGERNTEAFF
TGCGCCAGCAGTGAGTCTTCAGGGGAAAGGAACACTGAAGCTTTCTTT
>TRBV2|TRBJ1-2|-
CASSPNYGYTF
TGTGCCAGCAGTCCAAACTATGGCTACACCTTC
>TRBV30|TRBJ1-2|TRBD1
CAWSSGGYGYTF
TGTGCCTGGAGCTCAGGGGGCTATGGCTACACCTTC
>TRBV5-1|TRBJ1-2|TRBD1
CASSWGQGAPYGYTF
TGCGCCAGCAGCTGGGGACAGGGGGCCCCCTATGGCTACACCTTC
>TRBV30|TRBJ1-1|TRBD1
CAWSAGTGLWSTEAFF
TGTGCCTGGAGTGCCGGGACAGGGCTTTGGAGCACTGAAGCTTTCTTT
>TRBV11-2|TRBJ1-5|-
CASSLAGGNQPQHF
TGTGCCAGCAGCTTAGCGGGAGGGAATCAGCCCCAGCATTTT
>TRBV5-1|TRBJ1-3|-
CASSQRGTGGNTIYF
TGCGCCAGCAGCCAAAGAGGCACAGGCGGAAACACCATATATTTT
>TRBV5-6|TRBJ2-2|TRBD1
CASSWDRGNFANTGELFF
TGTGCCAGCAGCTGGGACAGGGGGAATTTCGCGAACACCGGGGAGCTGTTTTTT
>TRBV11-3|TRBJ2-1|-
CASSGASSYNEQFF
TGTGCCAGCAGCGGGGCCTCCTCCTACAATGAGCAGTTCTTC
>TRBV2|TRBJ2-7|-
CASSVRLGSEQYF
TGTGCCAGCAGTGTCCGACTAGGCTCCGAGCAGTACTTC
>TRBV29-1|TRBJ2-7|-
CSVESTENYEQYF
TGCAGCGTCGAATCGACAGAGAACTACGAGCAGTACTTC
>TRBV6-5|TRBJ2-1|TRBD2
CASSYDGGVTNEQFF
TGTGCCAGCAGTTATGATGGGGGGGTTACCAATGAGCAGTTCTTC
>TRBV6-5|TRBJ2-5|-
CASSYAFGAETQYF
TGTGCCAGCAGTTACGCCTTTGGAGCGGAGACCCAGTACTTC
>TRBV7-9|TRBJ1-2|TRBD1
CASKVGQSHGYTF
TGTGCCAGCAAGGTGGGACAGAGCCACGGCTACACCTTC
>TRBV29-1|TRBJ2-1|-
CSVPLTGNNEQFF
TGCAGCGTACCCTTGACGGGTAACAATGAGCAGTTCTTC
>TRBV3-1/TRBV3-2|TRBJ1-5|-
CASSQGTVNQPQHF
TGTGCCAGCAGCCAAGGGACAGTCAATCAGCCCCAGCATTTT
>TRBV7-8|TRBJ1-2|TRBD1
CASSLGTTGVSGYTF
TGTGCCAGCAGCCTAGGTACTACAGGGGTGTCTGGCTACACCTTC
>TRBV19|TRBJ1-4|TRBD1
CASRTGGVEKLFF
TGTGCCAGCCGAACAGGGGGGGTTGAAAAACTGTTTTTT
>TRBV3-1/TRBV3-2|TRBJ2-1|TRBD2
CASSHGGGAFNEQFF
TGTGCCAGCAGCCATGGCGGGGGGGCGTTTAATGAGCAGTTCTTC
>TRBV12-3/TRBV12-4|TRBJ2-4|-
CASSLGTGINFF
TGTGCCAGCAGTTTAGGTACGGGTATAAATTTCTTC
>TRBV28|TRBJ1-2|TRBD1
CATTTGIGYTF
TGTGCCACTACGACAGGGATTGGCTACACCTTC
>TRBV28|TRBJ1-6|-
CASRGGPQGANNSPLHF
TGTGCCAGCAGGGGAGGGCCACAGGGTGCGAATAATTCACCCCTCCACTTT
>TRBV28|TRBJ2-7|TRBD1
CASSAGGPYEQYF
TGTGCCAGCAGCGCAGGGGGCCCCTACGAGCAGTACTTC
>TRBV11-3|TRBJ2-1|TRBD1
CASSESGTGEHDEQFF
TGTGCCAGCAGCGAATCCGGGACAGGGGAACACGATGAGCAGTTCTTC